Included here is one TCR beta chain sequence, with context. Its specificity is unknown. This record belongs to a study of post-analysis software for immune sequencing data. Study summary: Relapsing-remitting, secondary progressive and progressive-relapsing multiple sclerosis courses were included.

TCR beta cDNA libraries had unique molecular identifiers. Hundreds of thousands of cDNA molecules were obtained from about 1 to 10 million T cells. Each CDR3 protein is one row after TCRdb ran MiXCR on the PCR reads. The profile shows about 540,000 distinct CDR3 sequences, 34% of them singletons. Study-wide findings and caveats: Controls had lower frequencies than patients of about five TRBV segments, which included TRBV5-6, TRBV5-1 and TRBV20-1. Controls had significantly higher normalized Chao1 diversity than multiple sclerosis patients. With F measure, samples from one preparation batch clustered together strongly.

Trimming took 0 bases from V and 2 from J; bases not matched to a gene: 9. CDR3 length equals 17 residues. Germline V gene lookup returns CDR1 SGHTS and CDR2 YDEGEE. This receptor was obtained from a girl aged 2-17 years with multiple sclerosis. The sample taken for sequencing was blood. The chain uses TRBV5-8 and TRBJ2-3; 7 bases line up with TRBD2. CDR3 loop: CASSLGTSRGLTDTQYF. CDR3 sequence (DNA): TGTGCCAGCAGCTTGGGGACTAGTAGGGGCCTCACAGATACGCAGTATTTT.